Following are 22 T cell receptor beta chains from one sample sequenced in a study of identical twins. TCRdb re-called the 5' RACE reads through MiXCR, storing one row per CDR3 protein. Altogether 300,000 to 400,000 distinct CDR3 sequences are present, 12% being singletons, with the ten largest covering 7.2%. The sample was also linked to a second study, of yellow fever vaccine responses in identical twins.

Input material: CD8+ T cells sorted from blood. The receptor set was obtained from a woman younger than 30 in good health.

This clonotype was counted only a few times. This chain uses TRBV12-3 or TRBV12-4 with TRBJ2-1, with D uncertain. The CDR3 covers 13 residues. V was trimmed by 0 bases and J by 7 bases, leaving 7 bases between them. The CDR3 here is CASSLAVGNEQFF. CDR3 DNA sequence: TGTGCCAGCAGTTTAGCGGTTGGGAATGAGCAGTTCTTC.

Ten or more counts support this clonotype. V usage is TRBV20-1 and J usage is TRBJ1-6; unclear D gene. The length of the CDR3 is 15 residues. The V gene lost 3 bases and the J gene lost 8 bases, with 17 bases spanning the gap. CDR1 is DFQATT, CDR2 SNEGSKA, per germline (reference sequence). As DNA, the CDR3 is TGCAGTGCTAGTATGGAAACCACGGACCATTCACCCCTCCACTTT. Amino acids: CSASMETTDHSPLHF.

The V gene is TRBV7-9, the J gene TRBJ2-3; D remains unclear. The CDR3 contains 13 residues. Germline-derived CDR1 and CDR2 are SEHNR and FQNEAQ (reference sequence). V lost 3 bases and J lost 6, with 10 bases in between. CDR3 sequence reads: CASSFSYLDTQYF. The CDR3 DNA is TGTGCCAGCAGCTTTAGCTATCTTGATACGCAGTATTTT.

This clonotype has at least ten counts. Here the CDR3 reads CASSPSPYEQYV. The CDR3 DNA is TGTGCCAGCAGTCCTTCACCATACGAGCAGTACGTC. The chain carries TRBV7-9 and TRBJ2-7, with D uncertain. V was pared by 6 bases and J by 4 bases, with 10 bases between. From germline, CDR1 is SEHNR and CDR2 FQNEAQ (reference sequence). The CDR3 length is 12 residues.

This clonotype was counted between two and nine times. The V call is TRBV3-1, the J call TRBJ2-2; D not certain. Germline CDR1 and CDR2: LGHDT and YNNKEL (reference sequence). The CDR3 is 14 residues long. V was trimmed by 4 bases and J by 1 base, leaving 7 bases between them. The CDR3 protein is CASSPYWNTGELFF. The CDR3, as DNA: TGTGCCAGCAGCCCCTACTGGAACACCGGGGAGCTGTTTTTT.

The V gene is TRBV20-1, the J gene TRBJ2-1; 7 bases match TRBD2. Germline loops: CDR1 DFQATT, CDR2 SNEGSKA (reference sequence). Germline trimming cut 5 bases from V and 4 bases from J; bases unmatched to any gene: 8. The CDR3 sequence is 14 residues long. The CDR3 bases are TGCAGTGCTGGCAGCGGGATTCGATACAATGAGCAGTTCTTC. Translation: CSAGSGIRYNEQFF.

This clonotype was seen a handful of times. The chain is built from TRBV27 and TRBJ2-1; D is possibly TRBD2 (6 bases). Germline CDR1 reads MNHEY; CDR2 reads SMNVEV (reference sequence). V was trimmed by 2 bases and J by 11 bases, leaving 10 bases between them. CDR3 length: 12 residues. The CDR3 region is CASSLDGGQQFF. CDR3 nucleotide sequence: TGTGCCAGCAGTTTAGACGGGGGACAGCAGTTCTTC.

This sequence joins TRBV7-9 and TRBJ2-7; no reliable D call. In germline, CDR1 is SEHNR, CDR2 FQNEAQ (reference sequence). This CDR3 region has 15 residues. V dropped 3 bases and J dropped 3 bases, with 15 bases sitting between them. The CDR3 DNA sequence: TGTGCCAGCAGCTTCTCTGGAGTCGGAATCTACGAGCAGTACTTC. It translates to CASSFSGVGIYEQYF. Looking up the rest from reference TRBV7-9 and TRBJ2-7 gives the full variable domain: DTGVSQNPRHKITKRGQNVTFRCDPISEHNRLYWYRQTLGQGPEFLTYFQNEAQLEKSRLLSDRFSAERPKGSFSTLEIQRTEQGDSAMYLCASSFSGVGIYEQYFGPGTRLTVT.

This clonotype appeared many times. The CDR3 region is CSAKGVTSGDYNEQFF. CDR3 DNA sequence: TGCAGTGCTAAGGGGGTAACTAGCGGGGACTACAATGAGCAGTTCTTC. The chain links TRBV20-1 to TRBJ2-1; 10 bases line up with TRBD2. CDR1 and CDR2 (germline): DFQATT, SNEGSKA (reference sequence). V dropped 4 bases and J dropped 3; count of bases not matched to a gene: 9. The CDR3 sequence is 16 residues long.

This clonotype was observed a handful of times. This chain uses TRBV4-2 with TRBJ2-7; D is uncertain. This CDR3 region has 15 residues. CDR1 and CDR2 (germline): LGHNA, YNFKEQ. Between the trimmed V and J ends, which lost 1 base and 0 bases, there was a span of 10 bases. CDR3 loop: CASSQVPQSSYEQYF. DNA for the CDR3: TGTGCCAGCAGCCAAGTGCCACAGAGCTCCTACGAGCAGTACTTC.

This clonotype was counted at least ten times. The rearrangement joins TRBV3-1 to TRBJ2-3, with D unclear. CDR1 LGHDT and CDR2 YNNKEL come from the germline V gene (reference sequence). Trimming took 2 bases from V and 4 from J, leaving 10 bases between them. The CDR3 is made up of 14 amino acids. In nucleotides, the CDR3 is TGTGCCAGCAGCCAAACATACAAAGCAGATACGCAGTATTTT. Translation gives CASSQTYKADTQYF.

The sample holds many counts of this clonotype. The V and J genes are TRBV12-3 or TRBV12-4 and TRBJ2-2; unclear D gene. CDR3 length equals 12 residues. The germline V and J ends were trimmed by 6 bases and 7 bases, with 9 bases remaining between them. In nucleotides, the CDR3 is TGTGCCAGCAGCCTACCGGGCGGGGAGCTGTTTTTT. Its translation is CASSLPGGELFF.

V gene TRBV12-3 or TRBV12-4 combines with J gene TRBJ2-5, with D unclear. Trimming shortened V by 3 bases and J by 1 base, and 12 bases separated the two germline ends. This CDR3 has 15 residues. CDR3 nucleotides: TGTGCCAGCAGTTTTGTGGGGATGGGCCAAGAGACCCAGTACTTC. It specifies CASSFVGMGQETQYF.

This clonotype was recorded a few times. The chain uses TRBV7-9 and TRBJ2-3; D possibly corresponds to TRBD1 (6 bases). Trimming removed 1 base at V and 4 bases at J, with 12 bases between. The germline V gene has CDR1 SEHNR and CDR2 FQNEAQ (reference sequence). The CDR3 sequence is 15 residues long. CDR3 bases: TGTGCCAGCAGCTTAGTCTCCGCAGGGGCAGATACGCAGTATTTT. Translation: CASSLVSAGADTQYF.

This clonotype was found many times. This chain uses TRBV7-9 with TRBJ2-1, with D perhaps matching TRBD2 (6 bases). CDR1 and CDR2 (germline): SEHNR, FQNEAQ (reference sequence). There are 16 residues in the CDR3. The ends were cut back, 4 bases at V and 2 bases at J, with 15 bases in the middle. CDR3 DNA: TGTGCCAGCAGCTCACCCGGGACTCAACCCTACAATGAGCAGTTCTTC. Protein sequence: CASSSPGTQPYNEQFF. The complete variable domain, with remaining parts taken from reference TRBV7-9 and TRBJ2-1, reads DTGVSQNPRHKITKRGQNVTFRCDPISEHNRLYWYRQTLGQGPEFLTYFQNEAQLEKSRLLSDRFSAERPKGSFSTLEIQRTEQGDSAMYLCASSSPGTQPYNEQFFGPGTRLTVL.

This clonotype has more than one count but fewer than ten. The V call is TRBV20-1, the J call TRBJ2-7, with D perhaps matching TRBD2 (6 bases). The CDR3 extends over 13 amino acids. V gave up 1 base and J gave up 3 bases, with 10 bases separating them. The germline CDR1 and CDR2 sequences are DFQATT and SNEGSKA (reference sequence). The CDR3 region is CSARGLDHYEQYF. CDR3 sequence (DNA): TGCAGTGCTAGAGGACTAGATCACTACGAGCAGTACTTC.

V is TRBV6-2 or TRBV6-3 and J is TRBJ1-1; 10 positions agree with TRBD1. Germline-derived CDR1 and CDR2 are MNHEY and SVGEGT. CDR3 length equals 15 residues. With 8 bases clipped from V and 1 base from J, the junction kept 7 bases outside the gene matches. The CDR3 region is CASDETGGGNTEAFF. The DNA for the CDR3 is TGTGCCAGCGACGAGACAGGGGGCGGGAACACTGAAGCTTTCTTT.

This clonotype was counted ten times or more. The J gene is TRBJ2-5, the V gene TRBV10-3, with 11 bases lining up with TRBD1. Germline CDR1 and CDR2: ENHRY and SYGVKD. The CDR3 sequence is 13 residues long. V was pared by 11 bases and J by 5 bases, with 7 bases of the junction left unmatched. The CDR3 region is CAARDRGVETQYF. The DNA for the CDR3 is TGTGCCGCCCGGGACAGGGGGGTGGAGACCCAGTACTTC.

As DNA, the CDR3 is TGTGCCAGCAGTTCCCGGCCGGGGTCATGGGATGAGCAGTTCTTC. Translation gives CASSSRPGSWDEQFF. The rearrangement links TRBV6-5 to TRBJ2-1, with a weak D call TRBD2 (5 bases). CDR1 and CDR2 from the germline V gene are MNHEY and SVGAGI. The CDR3 consists of 15 residues. Deletions cut 4 bases from V and 8 bases from J, with 18 bases between.

This clonotype was counted many times. This chain connects TRBV5-1 to TRBJ1-1; no definite D call. The V end lost 0 bases, the J end lost 0 bases, and 9 bases lay between the germline ends. Germline V CDR1 and CDR2: SGHRS, YFSETQ. The CDR3 totals 15 residues. The CDR3: CASSLAVGMNTEAFF. For the CDR3, the DNA is TGCGCCAGCAGCTTGGCTGTCGGGATGAACACTGAAGCTTTCTTT.

This clonotype was counted between two and nine times. This chain uses TRBV12-3 or TRBV12-4 with TRBJ2-7; TRBD1 might be the D (7 bases). V gave up 6 bases and J gave up 5 bases, with 17 bases separating them. The CDR3 loop spans 14 amino acids. CDR3 amino acids: CASSQGGGNNEQYV. The CDR3 bases are TGTGCCAGCAGCCAGGGGGGCGGAAATAACGAGCAGTACGTC.

This chain joins TRBV11-1 and TRBJ1-2, with 7 bases lining up with TRBD1. CDR3 size: 19 residues. J lost 3 bases, V lost 2 bases, and 18 bases had no gene match. CDR1 and CDR2 from the germline V gene are SGHAT and FQDESV (reference sequence). The CDR3 DNA reads TGTGCCAGCAGCTTACCCTCCCCCACTCGACAGGGCTACGACTATGGCTACACCTTC. Amino acid sequence: CASSLPSPTRQGYDYGYTF. The entire variable domain, with the rest obtained from reference TRBV11-1 and TRBJ1-2, is as follows: EAEVAQSPRYKITEKSQAVAFWCDPISGHATLYWYRQILGQGPELLVQFQDESVVDDSQLPKDRFSAERLKGVDSTLKIQPAELGDSAMYLCASSLPSPTRQGYDYGYTFGSGTRLTVV.